The 16 T cell receptor beta chains below come from one sample, sequenced in a study of shared clonotypes between healthy human individuals. TCRdb keeps only in-frame clones here, not all; method: immunoSEQ multiplex PCR. The sample includes about 1 million clones, around 74% of them seen just once. Sequenced material: memory CD4+ T cells sorted from blood. Indicated subset: CD45RA-negative fraction. The source is a man between 18 and 29 years old in good health.

The chain uses TRBV2 and TRBJ1-5; possibly TRBD1 for D (6 bases). The ends were cut back, 4 bases at V and 0 bases at J, with 19 bases in the middle. This CDR3 has 18 amino acids. Germline assignment: CDR1 SNHLY and CDR2 FYNNEI. This CDR3 is CASSALSGAEGSNQPQHF. CDR3 DNA sequence: TGTGCCAGCAGTGCCCTATCGGGGGCGGAGGGTAGCAATCAGCCCCAGCATTTT. The full variable domain, its missing parts supplied by reference TRBV2 and TRBJ1-5, is EPEVTQTPSHQVTQMGQEVILRCVPISNHLYFYWYRQILGQKVEFLVSFYNNEISEKSEIFDDQFSVERPDGSNFTLKIRSTKLEDSAMYFCASSALSGAEGSNQPQHFGDGTRLSIL.

This chain links TRBV19 with TRBJ2-7; 9 bases agree with TRBD1. Germline CDR1 is LNHDA and CDR2 is SQIVND (reference sequence). V was pared by 10 bases and J by 2 bases, with 12 bases of the junction left unmatched. The CDR3 has 15 amino acids. CDR3 sequence reads: CATPTRDRETYEQYF. The CDR3 DNA reads TGTGCCACCCCCACCCGGGACAGGGAAACCTACGAGCAGTACTTC. Variable domain in full (rest from reference TRBV19 and TRBJ2-7): DGGITQSPKYLFRKEGQNVTLSCEQNLNHDAMYWYRQDPGQGLRLIYYSQIVNDFQKGDIAEGYSVSREKKESFPLTVTSAQKNPTAFYLCATPTRDRETYEQYFGPGTRLTVT.

This chain links TRBV11-2 with TRBJ2-5; no reliable D call. The CDR3 consists of 12 residues. CDR1 is SGHAT and CDR2 is FQNNGV in the germline V gene. With 5 bases removed from V and 5 bases from J, the gap between germline ends came to 9 bases. The CDR3 loop reads CASSPARETQYF. The CDR3, as DNA: TGTGCCAGCAGCCCCGCGAGGGAGACCCAGTACTTC.

This chain links TRBV28 with TRBJ1-4; a possible D gene is TRBD1 (6 bases). Germline-derived CDR1 and CDR2 are MDHEN and SYDVKM. Trimming removed 4 bases at V and 5 bases at J, with 14 bases between. This CDR3 contains 15 residues. The CDR3 region has the DNA TGTGCCAGCAGTTCCAGGGGCGGACCAAATGAAAAACTGTTTTTT. Translation: CASSSRGGPNEKLFF.

The gene calls are TRBV28 and TRBJ2-1; 8 bases align to TRBD2. The CDR3 has 16 amino acids. J gave up 5 bases and V 3 bases, and 9 bases lay outside the gene matches. Germline CDR1 is MDHEN and CDR2 is SYDVKM. The chain's CDR3 is CASSLNRGGWNNEQFF. The CDR3 nucleotides read TGTGCCAGCAGTTTGAATCGGGGGGGATGGAACAATGAGCAGTTCTTC.

V gene TRBV11-2 combines with J gene TRBJ1-5; 9 nucleotides align to TRBD1. The J segment lost 7 bases and the V segment lost 5 bases, leaving 12 bases of the junction unmatched. Germline loops: CDR1 SGHAT, CDR2 FQNNGV. The CDR3 runs 16 residues. As DNA, the CDR3 is TGTGCCAGCAGCCCAGGGGCACAGGGGGCTGGGCAGCCCCAGCATTTT. Protein sequence: CASSPGAQGAGQPQHF.

This rearrangement joins TRBV5-5 to TRBJ1-4; D remains unclear. The ends were cut back, 4 bases at V and 6 bases at J, with 13 bases in the middle. CDR1 SGHKS and CDR2 YYEKEE come from the germline V gene (reference sequence). The CDR3 runs to 14 residues. This CDR3 reads CASSTRPGDEKLFF. The CDR3 DNA is TGTGCCAGCAGCACCCGACCAGGAGATGAAAAACTGTTTTTT. Based on the CDR3 plus reference TRBV5-5 and TRBJ1-4, the full variable domain is DAGVTQSPTHLIKTRGQQVTLRCSPISGHKSVSWYQQVLGQGPQFIFQYYEKEERGRGNFPDRFSARQFPNYSSELNVNALLLGDSALYLCASSTRPGDEKLFFGSGTQLSVL.

About this clone itself: The junction does not match germline at one end; this may be a read error. V and J are TRBV7-7 and TRBJ2-3; 11 nucleotides match TRBD2. CDR3 size: 17 residues. In germline, CDR1 is SSHAT, CDR2 FNYEAQ (reference sequence). Here the CDR3 reads CASSPGLAGSLTDTQYF. The CDR3, as DNA: TGTGCTAGCAGTCCCGGACTAGCGGGTTCCCTCACAGATACGCAGTATTTT.

V is TRBV25-1 and J is TRBJ1-4; 8 nucleotides match TRBD1. With 6 bases clipped from V and 0 bases from J, the junction kept 6 bases outside the gene matches. This CDR3 region has 16 residues. Germline lookup yields CDR1 MGHDK and CDR2 SYGVNS. As DNA, the CDR3 is TGTGCCAGCAGAGAGACAGGGGCCGCAACTAATGAAAAACTGTTTTTT. This encodes CASRETGAATNEKLFF.

Concerning this clone itself: Other DNA sequences in the sample encode the same CDR3. CDR3 loop: CASSLDGDTGNTIYF. For the CDR3, the DNA is TGCGCCAGCAGCTTGGATGGGGATACGGGAAACACCATATATTTT. This sequence joins TRBV5-1 and TRBJ1-3; D gene ambiguous. Deletions cut 0 bases from V and 4 bases from J, with 11 bases between. This CDR3 comprises 15 residues. Per germline, CDR1 SGHRS and CDR2 YFSETQ.

This chain links TRBV10-3 with TRBJ2-1; the match to TRBD2 covers 7 bases. J gave up 7 bases and V 5 bases, and 11 bases lay outside the gene matches. Per the germline V gene, CDR1 is ENHRY and CDR2 is SYGVKD. CDR3 length: 15 residues. Here the CDR3 DNA reads TGTGCCATCAGTCAGACATCAGCGGGAAAAAATGAGCAGTTCTTC. Encoded protein: CAISQTSAGKNEQFF.

This rearrangement joins TRBV11-2 to TRBJ2-3; no reliable D call. The CDR3 covers 15 residues. V lost 11 bases, J lost 1 base, and 19 bases lay in between. CDR1 is SGHAT, CDR2 FQNNGV, per germline. For the CDR3, the DNA is TGTGCCGGTCAACCCGACTCGGTACGCACAGATACGCAGTATTTT. This gives the protein CAGQPDSVRTDTQYF. Full variable domain (missing parts from reference TRBV11-2 and TRBJ2-3): EAGVAQSPRYKIIEKRQSVAFWCNPISGHATLYWYQQILGQGPKLLIQFQNNGVVDDSQLPKDRFSAERLKGVDSTLKIQPAKLEDSAVYLCAGQPDSVRTDTQYFGPGTRLTVL.

CDR3 in DNA: TGTGCCAGCAGCTTAGATGGGGGTACAGGGGGCGAGACCCAGTACTTC. Its translation: CASSLDGGTGGETQYF. The chain has TRBV11-2 and TRBJ2-5; 9 bases line up with TRBD1. The length of the CDR3 is 16 residues. V dropped 0 bases and J dropped 5; count of bases not matched to a gene: 7. In germline, CDR1 is SGHAT, CDR2 FQNNGV.

On this clone: A much larger clone differs by one base, so this may be a read error. Other DNA variants within this sample encode the same CDR3. The chain employs TRBV5-1 and TRBJ2-7, with a possible D match to TRBD1 (6 bases). Germline V lookup: CDR1 SGHRS, CDR2 YFSETQ. Trimming took 0 bases from V and 4 from J, leaving 8 bases between them. The CDR3 spans 13 residues. The chain's CDR3 is CASSLDRAYEQYF. CDR3 sequence (DNA): TGCGCCAGCAGCTTGGACAGGGCTTACGAGCAGTACTTC.

The chain links TRBV27 to TRBJ2-3; D perhaps matches TRBD2 (5 bases). Trimming cost V 5 bases and J 2 bases, with 17 bases left between them. This CDR3 has 16 residues. Looked up from germline, CDR1 is MNHEY and CDR2 is SMNVEV (reference sequence). The CDR3 coding sequence is TGTGCCAGCAGTACTAGGCCATCTCGGGCCACAGATACGCAGTATTTT. Its translation: CASSTRPSRATDTQYF.

The J gene is TRBJ1-5, the V gene TRBV19; 7 nucleotides match TRBD1. J was trimmed by 3 bases and V by 4 bases; bases with no gene match: 6. The CDR3 runs to 15 residues. Germline-derived CDR1 and CDR2 are LNHDA and SQIVND (reference sequence). CDR3 nucleotides: TGTGCCAGTAGTAACCCTGGGACAGTCAATCAGCCCCAGCATTTT. Translation: CASSNPGTVNQPQHF.